This TCR beta chain came from a study of CD8+ T cells in alopecia areata. Study details: Tofacitinib administration to treated patients was oral, at 5 to 10 mg twice daily.

cDNA prepared by RNA extraction and subsequent reverse transcription served as the template for sequencing. Profiled with immunoSEQ multiplex PCR; TCRdb holds only in-frame clones, not every one. The sample gives around 97,000 clones, more than 75% of which show up once; roughly 10% is in the top ten. Germline V gives CDR1 SEHNR, CDR2 FQNEAQ (reference sequence). V lost 6 bases and J lost 2, with 8 bases in between. The CDR3 runs to 12 residues. The treatment here: oral pan-JAK inhibitor, 5-10 mg twice daily. This clonotype originated in a human donor with alopecia areata. Sample: CD8+ T cells sorted from blood, taken at roughly week 30, from a patient treated with tofacitinib. V gene TRBV7-9 combines with J gene TRBJ2-7; tentative D call: TRBD2 (5 bases). The CDR3 bases are TGTGCCAGCAGTCCTAGCCCCTACGAGCAGTACTTC. Its protein is CASSPSPYEQYF.